The subject of this entry is one T cell receptor (beta chain). This clonotype was seen only a few times. What this receptor recognizes is not known. Base qualities were left out, and no much larger clone turns up one base away. As encoded in the germline V gene, CDR1 is ENHRY while CDR2 is SYGVKD. The CDR3 runs 14 residues from the cysteine to the phenylalanine. The DNA shown is the 42-base CDR3, in frame from base 1. V sheds 6 bases and J sheds 4 bases, leaving 13 bases between their ends. These data come from a study of CD8 T cells in ankylosing spondylitis (dated by TCRdb to about 2017). Regarding the complete study: The study set out to find disease-linked TCR variants by profiling T cell receptor beta repertoires in ankylosing spondylitis patients and healthy donors. The full study cohort comprised some 27 ankylosing spondylitis patients and approximately 100 healthy donors. Samples of peripheral blood were taken, and for ankylosing spondylitis patients, synovial fluid was collected as well. Broader findings and caveats from the paper: Blood from ankylosing spondylitis patients appeared to be characterized by a TCR beta motif made up of 8 or 9 highly homologous amino acid variants. The disease-linked clones had a CD8+ phenotype and were found at relatively low frequencies in peripheral blood. According to the report, matched synovial fluid samples from ankylosing spondylitis patients were significantly enriched for the disease-linked clones. Some motif variants had previously been reported in the synovial fluid and blood of reactive arthritis patients, which suggests shared mechanisms of disease initiation.

Instrument on record: Illumina HiSeq 2500. Quantitative 5'-RACE with molecular barcodes was used to prepare TCR beta libraries. As for the authors' bioinformatics: To identify disease-linked TCR variants, a new computational method was used, one built on a probabilistic model of VDJ rearrangement. TCRdb reran the public reads through fastp at Q25 and MiXCR, keeping productive beta chains. CDR3 protein sequences are deduplicated, and each keeps its most common genes and DNA. TCRdb's processing, not the authors', yielded these V and J calls. The sample has 230,000 or so distinct CDR3 sequences on record, around 25% of them singletons. The ten biggest clones cover 0.5% to 0.75% of the sample.

The TCR originated in a male donor with ankylosing spondylitis or in good health (not recorded which). The source material was blood, either unsorted or a sorted T cell fraction (not recorded which). Recombination connected TRBV10-3 to TRBJ2-1, with no reliable assignment of the D segment. The nucleotides read TGTGCCATCAGCCCCCCGCTGGGGTACAATGAGCAGTTCTTC. Its protein is CAISPPLGYNEQFF.